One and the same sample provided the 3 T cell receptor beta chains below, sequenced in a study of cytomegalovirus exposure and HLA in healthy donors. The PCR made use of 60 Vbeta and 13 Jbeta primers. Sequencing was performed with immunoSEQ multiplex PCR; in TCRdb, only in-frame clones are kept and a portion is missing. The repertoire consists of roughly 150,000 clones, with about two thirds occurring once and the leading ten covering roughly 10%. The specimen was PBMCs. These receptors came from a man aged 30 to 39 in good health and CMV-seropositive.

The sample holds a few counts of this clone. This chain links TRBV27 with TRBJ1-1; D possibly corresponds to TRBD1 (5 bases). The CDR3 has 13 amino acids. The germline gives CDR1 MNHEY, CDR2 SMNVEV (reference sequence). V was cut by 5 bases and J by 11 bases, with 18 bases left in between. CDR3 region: CASSPTTGTAAFF. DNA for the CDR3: TGTGCCAGCAGTCCTACGACCGGGACTGCGGCTTTCTTT.

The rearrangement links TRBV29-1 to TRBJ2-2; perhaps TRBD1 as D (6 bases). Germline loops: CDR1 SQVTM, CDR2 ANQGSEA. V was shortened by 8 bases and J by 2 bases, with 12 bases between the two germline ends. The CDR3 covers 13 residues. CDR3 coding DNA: TGCAGCATCCGGGACACTAACACCGGGGAGCTGTTTTTT. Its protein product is CSIRDTNTGELFF.

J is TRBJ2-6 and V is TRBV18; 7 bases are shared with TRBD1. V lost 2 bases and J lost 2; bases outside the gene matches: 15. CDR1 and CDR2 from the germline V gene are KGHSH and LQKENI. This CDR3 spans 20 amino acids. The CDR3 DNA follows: TGTGCCAGCTCACCAAGCATAGGGGGCGGAAAAAAAGCTGGGGCCAACGTCCTGACTTTC. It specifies CASSPSIGGGKKAGANVLTF.